The T cell receptor beta chain described here comes from a study of blood T cells in healthy people across ages. Notes on the study in general: Samples with more naive T cells showed higher observed beta diversity.

About this clonotype itself: Its antigen is currently unknown.

Together with a sample-barcoded 5' primer, a J-beta primer mix was included in a second PCR lasting about 7 to 11 cycles. TCRdb fed the 5' RACE reads into MiXCR, producing one record per CDR3 protein. The table includes hundreds of thousands of distinct CDR3 sequences, around 45% detected once. CDR3 length equals 14 residues. The V gene's germline CDR1 is SEHNR and CDR2 FQNEAQ (reference sequence). The V and J ends lost 3 bases and 5 bases respectively, with 13 bases between them. The sequence derives from a woman aged 60 to 75 in good health. The rearrangement links TRBV7-9 to TRBJ1-2; a weak D match, TRBD1 (5 bases). The material sequenced was blood. The CDR3 loop is CASSFSTAGYGYTF. The CDR3 bases are TGTGCCAGCAGCTTCTCCACGGCAGGGTATGGCTACACCTTC.